This TCR beta chain emerged from a study of blood T cell repertoires in COVID-19. As for the study in general: Italy, Spain and the United States were the sources of the convalescent and acute COVID-19 samples. PBMCs, B-cell-depleted T cells, or T cells were the source of the cDNA or gDNA that made up the material.

Produced via immunoSEQ multiplex PCR; TCRdb's table is partial and in-frame only. The sample has fewer than 250,000 clones, roughly 83% seen once. Trimming took off 0 bases at V and 11 bases at J, with 14 bases between the two ends. CDR1 is LGHNA and CDR2 is YSLEER in the germline V gene. This CDR3 is built from 14 residues. J is TRBJ1-5 and V is TRBV4-3; D is perhaps TRBD1 (5 bases). The sequence derives from an elderly woman with COVID-19, enrolled during active disease. The material sequenced was peripheral blood. The DNA of the CDR3 is TGCGCCAGCAGCCAAGAAAAGGGGCTAAAGGCCCAGCATTTT. It codes for CASSQEKGLKAQHF.